This T cell receptor (beta chain) was profiled in a study of T cells in localized non-small cell lung cancer. Germline V gene lookup returns CDR1 SGHRS and CDR2 YFSETQ. The CDR3 contains 15 residues. Trimming took off 0 bases at V and 2 bases at J, with 11 bases between the two ends. A word on this clone: Its antigen remains unknown.

Some clones are missing from TCRdb's copy, which holds only in-frame ones; the method was immunoSEQ multiplex PCR. The sample yields 70,000 or so clones, approximately 88% seen once. Study outcomes and limitations: It remains possible that heterogeneity exists, since only one tumor region was sequenced. Overall survival was longer when the density of T cells in the blood was higher. Uninvolved adjacent lung showed higher T cell clonality than tumor. Adjacent lung had a median about 55 of the 100 largest tumor clones.

The chain employs TRBV5-1 and TRBJ2-5; possible D gene TRBD2, 5 bases. The specimen comprised peripheral blood, sampled before any cancer treatment. This receptor was obtained from a female donor over 55 with stage I lung adenocarcinoma. The CDR3 coding sequence is TGCGCCAGCAGCTTGGGCCCGGGATCACAAGAGACCCAGTACTTC. Amino acid sequence: CASSLGPGSQETQYF.